This T cell receptor beta chain was observed in a study of cytomegalovirus exposure and HLA in healthy donors. Overall study findings and caveats: The study flagged some 170 TCR beta chains as cytomegalovirus-associated.

Of note for this clone: Its target is unknown.

Using immunoSEQ multiplex PCR, the repertoire was profiled, and TCRdb retains in-frame clones only, with some absent. The table shows under 350,000 clones, with approximately 86% occurring only once. CDR3 length equals 15 residues. With V trimmed by 5 bases and J by 5 bases, 5 bases remained unmatched. The germline CDR1 and CDR2 sequences are MNHEY and SMNVEV (reference sequence). Sequencing was carried out using PBMCs. The TCR sequence derives from a woman under 30 in good health and CMV-seronegative. The chain has TRBV27 and TRBJ1-3; 11 positions agree with TRBD1. CDR3 coding DNA: TGTGCCAGCAGTCCAGGGACAGGGGGTAGAAACACCATATATTTT. This encodes CASSPGTGGRNTIYF.